Below, one T cell receptor (beta chain) is given with its context. Its target is unknown. These data come from a study of T cells in Graves' hyperthyroidism and ophthalmopathy. Notes on the study in general: Model-based prediction identified ophthalmopathy a median 6.5 months prior to its onset.

RNA transcripts served as the template for amplifying TCR beta CDR3 regions. The TCR CDR3 was amplified in a first-round RT-PCR using the HTBI primer set. TCRdb itself ran the multiplex PCR reads through MiXCR, one entry per CDR3 protein. The table includes roughly 750,000 distinct CDR3 sequences, roughly 17% detected once. Germline V lookup: CDR1 ENHRY, CDR2 SYGVKD. The junction had 10 bases not matched to a gene; V was cut back by 6 bases and J by 6 bases. This CDR3 is 16 amino acids long. V usage is TRBV10-3 and J usage is TRBJ2-7; 14 nucleotides match TRBD2. Specimen: blood. The receptor comes from a man aged 18 to 35 with Graves' hyperthyroidism. In DNA form, the CDR3 reads TGTGCCATCAGCGTCGGGACTAGCGGGAGAGAGGCCGAGCAGTACTTC. Amino acids: CAISVGTSGREAEQYF.